What follows is one T cell receptor beta chain and its context. There is no known antigen for this receptor. No quality values exist for individual bases; no much larger clone is one base distant. This sample is drawn from a study of blood T cell repertoires in COVID-19 (TCRdb year 2020). In the study overall: Samples from collaborators originated in the United States, Italy and Spain and spanned both the acute and convalescent phases of COVID-19. The material from the prospective study consisted of cDNA or gDNA derived from T cells, B-cell-depleted T cells, or PBMCs. The dataset comprised deeply sampled blood TCRbeta repertoires from subjects exposed to, actively infected with, or recovered from COVID-19. The repertoires were made available in a free public database intended to serve as a resource for research on the immune response to SARS-CoV-2. The samples were drawn from the first 160 participants of the ongoing ImmuneRACE study and from more than 1,000 subjects provided by 6 global collaborators. Nearly every sample came with metadata listing a de-identified subject ID, COVID-19 status, age in years and sex. HLA class I and class II types, where available, came from metadata supplied by the sample provider rather than from assay-based typing. Points the paper makes about the study in general: Clinical and demographic metadata were provided uncurated, with the amount varying by source and participant.

The immunoSEQ Assay, a bias-controlled multiplex PCR, was used to amplify TCRbeta CDR3 regions from genomic DNA. On the study's bioinformatics: The number of nucleated cells in each sample was estimated by amplification of reference gene primers within the assay. Sequence reads were collapsed and filtered to measure the absolute abundance of every unique TCRbeta CDR3 rearrangement. Productive Simpson clonality was computed per sample as the square root of Simpson's diversity index over productive rearrangements. Not all clones reach the TCRdb copy of this immuneACCESS table, which keeps in-frame sequences only. Checked studies attribute under half of the gap to unresolved V genes and leave the rest unexplained. V and J calls and clone size come straight from that table; D and trimming were deduced from the DNA. In all, the sample holds about 35,000 clones, and around 88% of those were seen once. Around 4.9% of the sample belongs to the ten largest clones.

The CDR3 holds 15 amino acids from the cysteine to the phenylalanine. Left in the record is the CDR3 DNA by itself, 45 bases read in frame from the first base. The germline ends are 13 bases apart after V is trimmed by 3 bases and J by 4 bases. Based on the germline V gene, the CDR1 and CDR2 sequences are SNHLY and FYNNEI. Whole blood was collected in K2EDTA tubes by collaborating institutions according to the institutions' own protocols. Collaborator samples were shipped for TCRbeta analysis as frozen whole blood, isolated PBMCs, or DNA extracted from either sample type. The chain couples TRBV2 to TRBJ2-1, with a weak D call of TRBD2 (6 bases match). Sequencing used peripheral blood. The receptor's source is a woman in her seventies with active COVID-19. The sequenced DNA is TGTGCCAGCAGTGATAGGAGGGGCGGATACAATGAGCAGTTCTTC. Protein translation: CASSDRRGGYNEQFF.